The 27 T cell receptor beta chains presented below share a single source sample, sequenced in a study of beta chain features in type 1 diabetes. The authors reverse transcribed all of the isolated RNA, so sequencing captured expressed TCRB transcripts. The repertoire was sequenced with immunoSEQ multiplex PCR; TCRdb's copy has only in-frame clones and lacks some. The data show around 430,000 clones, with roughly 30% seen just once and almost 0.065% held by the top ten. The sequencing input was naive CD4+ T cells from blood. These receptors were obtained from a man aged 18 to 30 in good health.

The chain's CDR3 is CASSLDRGQAFF. The CDR3 DNA follows: TGTGCCAGCAGCTTGGACAGGGGGCAAGCTTTCTTT. The chain links TRBV7-8 to TRBJ1-1, with TRBD1 identical over 11 bases. CDR3 length equals 12 residues. Looked up from germline, CDR1 is SGHVS and CDR2 is FQNEAQ. V shed 3 bases and J 9 bases; nucleotides not matched to a gene: 0.

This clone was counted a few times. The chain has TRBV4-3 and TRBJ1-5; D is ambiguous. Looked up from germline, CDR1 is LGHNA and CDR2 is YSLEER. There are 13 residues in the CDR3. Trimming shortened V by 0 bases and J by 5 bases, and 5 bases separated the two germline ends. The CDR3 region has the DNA TGCGCCAGCAGCCAAGATTGGGATCAGCCCCAGCATTTT. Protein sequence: CASSQDWDQPQHF.

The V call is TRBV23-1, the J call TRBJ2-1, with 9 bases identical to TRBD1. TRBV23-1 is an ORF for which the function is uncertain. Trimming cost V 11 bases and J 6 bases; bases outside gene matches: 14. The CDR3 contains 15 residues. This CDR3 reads CAGIRDRVPRNEQFF. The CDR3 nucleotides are TGCGCCGGGATCCGGGACAGGGTTCCTCGCAATGAGCAGTTCTTC.

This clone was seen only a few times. The CDR3 DNA reads TGTGCCTGGAGTGTACAGCTAGCGGGAGGGCGGGATACGCAGTATTTT. Its protein product is CAWSVQLAGGRDTQYF. This sequence joins TRBV30 and TRBJ2-3, with 12 bases fitting TRBD2. Germline CDR1 is GTSNPN and CDR2 is SVGIG (reference sequence). J gave up 6 bases and V 0 bases, and 7 bases lay outside the gene matches. The CDR3 length is 16 residues.

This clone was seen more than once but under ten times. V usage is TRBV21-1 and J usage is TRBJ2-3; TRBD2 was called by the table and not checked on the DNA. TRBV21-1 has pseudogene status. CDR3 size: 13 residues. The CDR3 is CASSKDEADTQYF. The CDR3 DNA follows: TGTGCCAGCAGCAAAGATGAGGCAGATACGCAGTATTTT.

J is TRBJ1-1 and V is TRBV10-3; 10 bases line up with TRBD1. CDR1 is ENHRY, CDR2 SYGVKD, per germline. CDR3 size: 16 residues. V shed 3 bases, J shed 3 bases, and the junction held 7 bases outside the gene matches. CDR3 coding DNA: TGTGCCATCAGTGATTGGGACAGGGGAAGGTACACTGAAGCTTTCTTT. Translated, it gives CAISDWDRGRYTEAFF.

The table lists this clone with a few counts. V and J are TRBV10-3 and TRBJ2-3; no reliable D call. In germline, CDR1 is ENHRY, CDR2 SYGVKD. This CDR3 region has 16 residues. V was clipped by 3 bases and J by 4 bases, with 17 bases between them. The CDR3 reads CAISDRLSDLADTQYF. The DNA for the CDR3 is TGTGCCATCAGTGATAGGCTATCGGATCTGGCAGATACGCAGTATTTT.

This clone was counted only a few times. The CDR3: CASSFTGSHTEAFF. The CDR3 region has the DNA TGCGCCAGCAGCTTCACGGGGTCCCACACTGAAGCTTTCTTT. The J gene is TRBJ1-1, the V gene TRBV5-1, with D unclear. Trimming removed 2 bases at V and 3 bases at J, with 11 bases between. The CDR3 length is 14 residues. The germline gives CDR1 SGHRS, CDR2 YFSETQ.

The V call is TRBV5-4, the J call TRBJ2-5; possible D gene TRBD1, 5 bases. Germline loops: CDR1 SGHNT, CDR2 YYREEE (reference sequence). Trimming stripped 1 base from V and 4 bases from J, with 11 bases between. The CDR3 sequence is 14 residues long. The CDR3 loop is CASSLIGEGETQYF. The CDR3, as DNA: TGTGCCAGCAGCTTGATAGGGGAAGGAGAGACCCAGTACTTC.

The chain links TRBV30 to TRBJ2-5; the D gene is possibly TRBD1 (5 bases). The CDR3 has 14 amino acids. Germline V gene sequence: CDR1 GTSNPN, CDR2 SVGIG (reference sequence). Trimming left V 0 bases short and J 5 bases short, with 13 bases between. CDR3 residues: CAWSVLQARETQYF. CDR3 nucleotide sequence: TGTGCCTGGAGTGTACTACAGGCCAGGGAGACCCAGTACTTC. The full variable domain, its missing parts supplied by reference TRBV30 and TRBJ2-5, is SQTIHQWPATLVQPVGSPLSLECTVEGTSNPNLYWYRQAAGRGLQLLFYSVGIGQISSEVPQNLSASRPQDRQFILSSKKLLLSDSGFYLCAWSVLQARETQYFGPGTRLLVL.

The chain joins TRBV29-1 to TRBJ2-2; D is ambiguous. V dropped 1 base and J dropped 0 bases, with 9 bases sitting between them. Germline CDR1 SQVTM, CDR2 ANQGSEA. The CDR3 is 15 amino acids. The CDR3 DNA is TGCAGCGTTGAAGTTTACGGTACGAACACCGGGGAGCTGTTTTTT. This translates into CSVEVYGTNTGELFF.

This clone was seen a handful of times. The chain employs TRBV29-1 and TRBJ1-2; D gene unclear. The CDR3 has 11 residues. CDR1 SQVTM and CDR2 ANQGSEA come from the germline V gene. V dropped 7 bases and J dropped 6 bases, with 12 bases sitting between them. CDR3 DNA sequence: TGCAGCGCCTCCCATATTAATGGCTACACCTTC. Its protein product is CSASHINGYTF. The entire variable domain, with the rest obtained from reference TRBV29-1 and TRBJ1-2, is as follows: SAVISQKPSRDICQRGTSLTIQCQVDSQVTMMFWYRQQPGQSLTLIATANQGSEATYESGFVIDKFPISRPNLTFSTLTVSNMSPEDSSIYLCSASHINGYTFGSGTRLTVV.

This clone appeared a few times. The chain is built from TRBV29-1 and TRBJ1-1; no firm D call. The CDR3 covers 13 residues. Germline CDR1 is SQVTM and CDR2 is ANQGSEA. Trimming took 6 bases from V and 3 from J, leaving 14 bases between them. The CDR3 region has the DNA TGCAGCGTGAAGTGGCGGGAGCACACTGAAGCTTTCTTT. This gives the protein CSVKWREHTEAFF. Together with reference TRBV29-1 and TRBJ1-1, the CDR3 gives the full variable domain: SAVISQKPSRDICQRGTSLTIQCQVDSQVTMMFWYRQQPGQSLTLIATANQGSEATYESGFVIDKFPISRPNLTFSTLTVSNMSPEDSSIYLCSVKWREHTEAFFGQGTRLTVV.

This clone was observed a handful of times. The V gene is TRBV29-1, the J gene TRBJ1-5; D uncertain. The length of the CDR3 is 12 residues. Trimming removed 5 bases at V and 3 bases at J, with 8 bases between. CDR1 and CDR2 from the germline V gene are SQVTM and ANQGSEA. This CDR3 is CSVQGTNQPQHF. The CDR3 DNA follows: TGCAGCGTTCAAGGAACCAATCAGCCCCAGCATTTT.

For the CDR3, the DNA is TGTGCCAGCAGCGTGATGGGGACCTTGGGCTCTGGAAACACCATATATTTT. It encodes CASSVMGTLGSGNTIYF. This chain joins TRBV9 and TRBJ1-3, with a tentative D call TRBD1 (5 bases). Germline lookup yields CDR1 SGDLS and CDR2 YYNGEE. Trimming removed 2 bases from V and 0 bases from J, with 15 bases in between. There are 17 residues in the CDR3.

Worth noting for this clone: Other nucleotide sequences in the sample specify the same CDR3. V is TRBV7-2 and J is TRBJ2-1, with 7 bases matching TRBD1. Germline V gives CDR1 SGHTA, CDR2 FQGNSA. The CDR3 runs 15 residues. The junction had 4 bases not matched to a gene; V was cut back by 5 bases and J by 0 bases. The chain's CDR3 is CASSLTGTSYNEQFF. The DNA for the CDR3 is TGTGCCAGCAGCCTGACAGGGACCTCCTACAATGAGCAGTTCTTC. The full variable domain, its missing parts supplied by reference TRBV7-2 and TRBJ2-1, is GAGVSQSPSNKVTEKGKDVELRCDPISGHTALYWYRQSLGQGLEFLIYFQGNSAPDKSGLPSDRFSAERTGGSVSTLTIQRTQQEDSAVYLCASSLTGTSYNEQFFGPGTRLTVL.

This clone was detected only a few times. The CDR3 DNA follows: TGTGCCAGTAGTGTTGCAGGGGGCTATGAGCAGTTCTTC. Translating it yields CASSVAGGYEQFF. The chain employs TRBV19 and TRBJ2-1; 8 bases match TRBD1. From germline, CDR1 is LNHDA and CDR2 SQIVND (reference sequence). The CDR3 spans 13 residues. The V and J ends lost 5 bases and 8 bases, in that order; junction bases with no gene match: 5.

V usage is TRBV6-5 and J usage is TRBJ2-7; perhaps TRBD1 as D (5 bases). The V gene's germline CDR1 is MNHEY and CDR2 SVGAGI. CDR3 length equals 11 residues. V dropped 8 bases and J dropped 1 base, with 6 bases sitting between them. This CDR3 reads CASGQSYEQYF. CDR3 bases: TGTGCCAGCGGACAATCCTACGAGCAGTACTTC.

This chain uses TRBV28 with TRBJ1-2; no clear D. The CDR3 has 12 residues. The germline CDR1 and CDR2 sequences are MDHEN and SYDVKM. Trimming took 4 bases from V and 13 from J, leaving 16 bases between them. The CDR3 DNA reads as TGTGCCAGCAGTTCGGACGGCCTGGGGTTCACCTTC. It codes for CASSSDGLGFTF.

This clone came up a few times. This CDR3 is CASSLSGGGTQYF. The CDR3 DNA reads TGTGCCAGCAGTTTATCAGGGGGCGGAACGCAGTATTTT. This chain joins TRBV28 and TRBJ2-3; 8 positions match TRBD1. This CDR3 spans 13 amino acids. Per the germline V gene, CDR1 is MDHEN and CDR2 is SYDVKM. V was pared by 1 base and J by 9 bases, with 3 bases of the junction left unmatched.

CDR3 residues: CASSLRSGANNQPQHF. The CDR3 region has the DNA TGTGCCAGCAGCTTGAGGTCGGGGGCCAACAATCAGCCCCAGCATTTT. The chain uses TRBV5-6 and TRBJ1-5, with a weak D call TRBD1 (6 bases). The V and J ends lost 1 base and 3 bases respectively, with 14 bases between them. The CDR3 covers 16 residues. The V gene's germline CDR1 is SGHDT and CDR2 YYEEEE. Filled out from reference TRBV5-6 and TRBJ1-5, the complete variable domain reads DAGVTQSPTHLIKTRGQQVTLRCSPKSGHDTVSWYQQALGQGPQFIFQYYEEEERQRGNFPDRFSGHQFPNYSSELNVNALLLGDSALYLCASSLRSGANNQPQHFGDGTRLSIL.

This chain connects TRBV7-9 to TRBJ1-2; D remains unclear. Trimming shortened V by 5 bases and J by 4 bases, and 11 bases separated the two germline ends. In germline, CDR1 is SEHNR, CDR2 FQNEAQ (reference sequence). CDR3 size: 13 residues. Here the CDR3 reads CASSPETSYGYTF. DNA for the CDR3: TGTGCCAGCAGCCCAGAGACCTCCTATGGCTACACCTTC.

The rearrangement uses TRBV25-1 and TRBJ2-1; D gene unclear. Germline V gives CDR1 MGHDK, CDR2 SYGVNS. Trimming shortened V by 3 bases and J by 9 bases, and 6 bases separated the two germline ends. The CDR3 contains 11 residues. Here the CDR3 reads CASSDLREQFF. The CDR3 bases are TGTGCCAGCAGTGATCTTCGTGAGCAGTTCTTC.

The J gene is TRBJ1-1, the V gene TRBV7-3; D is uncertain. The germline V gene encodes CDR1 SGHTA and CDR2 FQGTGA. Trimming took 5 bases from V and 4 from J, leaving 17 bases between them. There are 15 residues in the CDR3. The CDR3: CASSPTGRGSTEAFF. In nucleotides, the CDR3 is TGTGCCAGCAGCCCAACCGGGCGGGGAAGCACTGAAGCTTTCTTT.

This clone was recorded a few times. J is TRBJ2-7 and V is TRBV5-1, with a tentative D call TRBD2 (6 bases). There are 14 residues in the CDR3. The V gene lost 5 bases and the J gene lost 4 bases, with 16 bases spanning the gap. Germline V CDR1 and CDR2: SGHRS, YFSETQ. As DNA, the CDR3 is TGCGCCAGCAGGAGGACTATCCAGGAGTACGAGCAGTACTTC. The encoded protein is CASRRTIQEYEQYF.

The CDR3 protein is CASSQAVGSSYEQYF. Here the CDR3 DNA reads TGTGCCAGCAGTCAAGCCGTGGGTAGCTCCTACGAGCAGTACTTC. The V call is TRBV7-2, the J call TRBJ2-7; unclear D gene. The CDR3 is made up of 15 amino acids. The germline gives CDR1 SGHTA, CDR2 FQGNSA. Trimming took 6 bases from V and 0 from J, leaving 15 bases between them.

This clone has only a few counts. In DNA, the CDR3 is TGCGCCAGCAGCTTGTTAGCGGGAGGAAGCACAGATACGCAGTATTTT. Protein: CASSLLAGGSTDTQYF. V gene TRBV5-1 combines with J gene TRBJ2-3; 10 bases agree with TRBD2. Per germline, CDR1 SGHRS and CDR2 YFSETQ. The CDR3 is made up of 16 amino acids. With V trimmed by 1 base and J by 0 bases, 2 bases remained unmatched.